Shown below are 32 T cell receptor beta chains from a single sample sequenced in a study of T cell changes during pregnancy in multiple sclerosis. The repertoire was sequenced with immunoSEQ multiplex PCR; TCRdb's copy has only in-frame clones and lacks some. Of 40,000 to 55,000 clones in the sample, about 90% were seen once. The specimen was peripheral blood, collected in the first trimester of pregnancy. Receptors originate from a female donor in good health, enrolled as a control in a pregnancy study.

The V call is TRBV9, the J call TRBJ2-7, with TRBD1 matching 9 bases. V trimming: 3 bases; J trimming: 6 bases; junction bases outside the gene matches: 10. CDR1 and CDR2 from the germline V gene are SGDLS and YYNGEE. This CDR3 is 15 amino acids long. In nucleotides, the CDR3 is TGTGCCAGCAGCGAGGGACAGGGAACGCCCTTCGAGCAGTACTTC. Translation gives CASSEGQGTPFEQYF. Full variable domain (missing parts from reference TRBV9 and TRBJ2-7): DSGVTQTPKHLITATGQRVTLRCSPRSGDLSVYWYQQSLDQGLQFLIQYYNGEERAKGNILERFSAQQFPDLHSELNLSSLELGDSALYFCASSEGQGTPFEQYFGPGTRLTVT.

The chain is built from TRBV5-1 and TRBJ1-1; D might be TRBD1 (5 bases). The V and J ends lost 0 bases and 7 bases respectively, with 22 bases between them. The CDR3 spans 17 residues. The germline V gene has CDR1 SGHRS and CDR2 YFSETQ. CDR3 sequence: CASSLGWGGGNWSEAFF. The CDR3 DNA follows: TGCGCCAGCAGCTTGGGGTGGGGCGGGGGGAATTGGAGTGAAGCTTTCTTT.

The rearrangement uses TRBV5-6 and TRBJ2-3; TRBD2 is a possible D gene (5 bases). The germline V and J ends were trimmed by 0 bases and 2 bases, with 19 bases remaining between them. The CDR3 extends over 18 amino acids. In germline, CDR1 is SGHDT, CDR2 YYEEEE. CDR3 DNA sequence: TGTGCCAGCAGCTTGGATGGCCCCCGGTTTAGCGACACAGATACGCAGTATTTT. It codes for CASSLDGPRFSDTDTQYF.

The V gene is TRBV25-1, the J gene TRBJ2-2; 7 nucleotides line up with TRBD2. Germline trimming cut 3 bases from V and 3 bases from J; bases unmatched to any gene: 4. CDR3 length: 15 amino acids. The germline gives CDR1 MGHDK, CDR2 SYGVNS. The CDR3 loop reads CASSESSGDTGELFF. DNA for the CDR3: TGTGCCAGCAGTGAGTCCAGCGGGGACACCGGGGAGCTGTTTTTT.

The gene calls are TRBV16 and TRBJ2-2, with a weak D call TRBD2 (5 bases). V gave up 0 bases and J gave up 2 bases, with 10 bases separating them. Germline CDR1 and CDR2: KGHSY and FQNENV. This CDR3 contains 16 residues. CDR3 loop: CASSQSGRTNTGELFF. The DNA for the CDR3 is TGTGCCAGCAGCCAATCGGGCAGGACTAACACCGGGGAGCTGTTTTTT. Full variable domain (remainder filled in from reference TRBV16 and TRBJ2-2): GEEVAQTPKHLVRGEGQKAKLYCAPIKGHSYVFWYQQVLKNEFKFLISFQNENVFDETGMPKERFSAKCLPNSPCSLEIQATKLEDSAVYFCASSQSGRTNTGELFFGEGSRLTVL.

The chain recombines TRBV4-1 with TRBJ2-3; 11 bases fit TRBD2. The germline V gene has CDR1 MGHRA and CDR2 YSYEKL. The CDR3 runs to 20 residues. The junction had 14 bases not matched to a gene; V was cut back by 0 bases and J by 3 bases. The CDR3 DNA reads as TGCGCCAGCAGCCAAGATCAGTTTACTAGCGGGAGTAGCGTAACAGATACGCAGTATTTT. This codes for CASSQDQFTSGSSVTDTQYF.

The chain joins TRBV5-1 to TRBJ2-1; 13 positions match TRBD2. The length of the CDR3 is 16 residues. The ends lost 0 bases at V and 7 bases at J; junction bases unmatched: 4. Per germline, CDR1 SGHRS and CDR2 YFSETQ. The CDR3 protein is CASSLGTSGSGNEQFF. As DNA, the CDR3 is TGCGCCAGCAGCTTGGGGACTAGCGGGAGTGGAAATGAGCAGTTCTTC.

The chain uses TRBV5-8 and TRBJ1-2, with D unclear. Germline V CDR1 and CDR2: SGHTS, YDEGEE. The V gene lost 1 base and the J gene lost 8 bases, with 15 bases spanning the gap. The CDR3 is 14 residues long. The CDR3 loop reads CASSLPGRAWGYTF. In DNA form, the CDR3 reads TGTGCCAGCAGCTTGCCGGGGAGAGCTTGGGGCTACACCTTC.

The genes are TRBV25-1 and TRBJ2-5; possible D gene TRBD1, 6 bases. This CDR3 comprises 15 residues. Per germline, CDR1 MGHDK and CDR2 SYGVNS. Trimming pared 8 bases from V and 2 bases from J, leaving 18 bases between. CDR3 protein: CASQSVGTPQETQYF. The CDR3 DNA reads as TGTGCCAGCCAGAGCGTCGGGACACCTCAAGAGACCCAGTACTTC.

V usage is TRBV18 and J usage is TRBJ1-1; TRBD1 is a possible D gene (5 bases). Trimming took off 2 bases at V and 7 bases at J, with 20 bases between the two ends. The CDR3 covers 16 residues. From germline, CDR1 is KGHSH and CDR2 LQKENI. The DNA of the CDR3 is TGTGCCAGCTCACCAGCCCTGGTAAGGGAAAGGGGTGAAGCTTTCTTT. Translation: CASSPALVRERGEAFF.

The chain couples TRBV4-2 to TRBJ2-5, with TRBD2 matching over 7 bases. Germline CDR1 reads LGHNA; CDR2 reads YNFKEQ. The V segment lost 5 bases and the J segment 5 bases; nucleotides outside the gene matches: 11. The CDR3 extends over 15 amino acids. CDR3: CASSAPLAAYETQYF. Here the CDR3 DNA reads TGTGCCAGCAGCGCACCTCTAGCGGCCTACGAGACCCAGTACTTC.

The CDR3 sequence is CASSIVVLAGTKLRSYEQYF. Written as DNA, the CDR3 is TGTGCCAGTAGTATAGTAGTACTAGCGGGAACTAAACTCCGCTCCTACGAGCAGTACTTC. The chain couples TRBV19 to TRBJ2-7, with 10 bases matching TRBD2. Germline CDR1 and CDR2: LNHDA and SQIVND (reference sequence). Trimming took 1 base from V and 0 from J; bases not matched to a gene: 15. The CDR3 spans 20 residues.

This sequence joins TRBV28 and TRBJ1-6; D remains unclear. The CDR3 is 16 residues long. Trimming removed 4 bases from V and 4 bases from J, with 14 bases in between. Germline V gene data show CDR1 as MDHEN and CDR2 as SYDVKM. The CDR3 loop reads CASSSRGGSYNSPLHF. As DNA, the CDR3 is TGTGCCAGCAGTTCCCGAGGAGGTTCATATAATTCACCCCTCCACTTT. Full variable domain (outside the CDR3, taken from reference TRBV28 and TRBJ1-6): DVKVTQSSRYLVKRTGEKVFLECVQDMDHENMFWYRQDPGLGLRLIYFSYDVKMKEKGDIPEGYSVSREKKERFSLILESASTNQTSMYLCASSSRGGSYNSPLHFGNGTRLTVT.

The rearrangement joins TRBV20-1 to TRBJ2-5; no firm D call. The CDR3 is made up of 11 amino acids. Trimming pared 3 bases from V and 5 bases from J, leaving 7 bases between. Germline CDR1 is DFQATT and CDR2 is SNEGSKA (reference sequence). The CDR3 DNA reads TGCAGTGCTAGGCTCGGGGAGACCCAGTACTTC. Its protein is CSARLGETQYF.

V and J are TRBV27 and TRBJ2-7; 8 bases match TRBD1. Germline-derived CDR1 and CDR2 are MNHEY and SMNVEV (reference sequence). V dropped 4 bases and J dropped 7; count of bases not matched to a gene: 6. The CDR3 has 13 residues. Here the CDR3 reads CASSSGTGGEQYF. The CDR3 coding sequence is TGTGCCAGCAGTTCCGGGACAGGTGGGGAGCAGTACTTC.

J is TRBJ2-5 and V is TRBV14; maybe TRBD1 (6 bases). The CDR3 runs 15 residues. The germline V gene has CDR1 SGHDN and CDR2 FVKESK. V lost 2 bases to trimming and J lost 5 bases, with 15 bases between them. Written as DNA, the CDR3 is TGTGCCAGCAGCCAATTTGGGGGCCTCGGGGAGACCCAGTACTTC. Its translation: CASSQFGGLGETQYF.

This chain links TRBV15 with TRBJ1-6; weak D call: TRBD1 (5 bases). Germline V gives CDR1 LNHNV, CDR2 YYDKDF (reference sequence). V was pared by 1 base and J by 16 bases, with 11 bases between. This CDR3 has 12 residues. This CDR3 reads CATSRGARALHF. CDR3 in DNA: TGTGCCACCAGCAGAGGGGCCAGGGCTCTCCACTTT. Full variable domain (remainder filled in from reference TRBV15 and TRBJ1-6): DAMVIQNPRYQVTQFGKPVTLSCSQTLNHNVMYWYQQKSSQAPKLLFHYYDKDFNNEADTPDNFQSRRPNTSFCFLDIRSPGLGDTAMYLCATSRGARALHFGNGTRLTVT.

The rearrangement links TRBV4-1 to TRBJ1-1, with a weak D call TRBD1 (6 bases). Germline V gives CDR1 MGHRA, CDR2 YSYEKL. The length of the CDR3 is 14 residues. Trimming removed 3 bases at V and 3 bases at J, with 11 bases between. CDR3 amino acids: CASSHPGAHTEAFF. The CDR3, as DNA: TGCGCCAGCAGCCACCCAGGGGCGCACACTGAAGCTTTCTTT.

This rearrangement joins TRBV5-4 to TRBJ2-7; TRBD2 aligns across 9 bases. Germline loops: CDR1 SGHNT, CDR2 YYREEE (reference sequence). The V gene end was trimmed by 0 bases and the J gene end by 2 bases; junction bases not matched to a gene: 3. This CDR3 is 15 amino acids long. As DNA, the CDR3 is TGTGCCAGCAGCTTGGGGACTAGCGACACCTACGAGCAGTACTTC. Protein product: CASSLGTSDTYEQYF.

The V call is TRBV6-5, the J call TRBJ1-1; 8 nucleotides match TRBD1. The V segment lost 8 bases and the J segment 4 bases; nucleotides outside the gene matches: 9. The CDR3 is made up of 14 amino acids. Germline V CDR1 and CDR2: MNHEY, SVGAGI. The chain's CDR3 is CASLDDRGGTEAFF. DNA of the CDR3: TGTGCCAGCTTGGATGACAGGGGAGGCACTGAAGCTTTCTTT.

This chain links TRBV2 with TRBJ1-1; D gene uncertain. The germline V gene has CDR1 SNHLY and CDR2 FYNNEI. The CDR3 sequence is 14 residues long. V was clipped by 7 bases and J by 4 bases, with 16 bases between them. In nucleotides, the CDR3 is TGTGCCAGCATCCTATTAAGCGTTTCCACTGAAGCTTTCTTT. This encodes CASILLSVSTEAFF.

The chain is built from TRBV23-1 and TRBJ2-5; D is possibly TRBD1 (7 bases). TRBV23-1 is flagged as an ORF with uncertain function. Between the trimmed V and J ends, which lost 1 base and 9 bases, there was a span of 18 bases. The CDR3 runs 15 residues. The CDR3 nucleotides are TGCGCCAGCAGTCAATTAGGACAGGATAGGGAGGCCCAGTACTTC. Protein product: CASSQLGQDREAQYF.

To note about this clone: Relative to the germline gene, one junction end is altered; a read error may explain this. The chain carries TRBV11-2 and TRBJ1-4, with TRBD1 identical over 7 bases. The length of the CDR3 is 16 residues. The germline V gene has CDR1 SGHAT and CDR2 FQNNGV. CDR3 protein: CASSLGPGGYPEELFF. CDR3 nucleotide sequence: TGTGCCAGCAGCTTAGGACCAGGGGGGTACCCTGAAGAACTGTTTTTT.

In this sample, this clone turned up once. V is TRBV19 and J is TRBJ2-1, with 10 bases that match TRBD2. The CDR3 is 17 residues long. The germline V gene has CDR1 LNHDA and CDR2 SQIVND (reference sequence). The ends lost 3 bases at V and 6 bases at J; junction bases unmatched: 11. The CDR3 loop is CASSIPLSSGGRNEQFF. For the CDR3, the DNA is TGTGCCAGTAGTATTCCTCTCTCTAGCGGGGGACGCAATGAGCAGTTCTTC.

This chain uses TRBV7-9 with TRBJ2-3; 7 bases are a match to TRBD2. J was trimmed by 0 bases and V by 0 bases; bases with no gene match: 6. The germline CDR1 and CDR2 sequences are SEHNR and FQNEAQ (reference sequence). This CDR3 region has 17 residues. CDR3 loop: CASSLAGGSFSTDTQYF. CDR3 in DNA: TGTGCCAGCAGCTTAGCGGGAGGGTCCTTCAGCACAGATACGCAGTATTTT.

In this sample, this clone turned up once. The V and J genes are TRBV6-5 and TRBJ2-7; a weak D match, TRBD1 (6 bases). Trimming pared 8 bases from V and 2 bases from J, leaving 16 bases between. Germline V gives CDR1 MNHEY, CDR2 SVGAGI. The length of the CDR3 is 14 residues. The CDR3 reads CASRPTGSTYEQYF. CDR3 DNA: TGTGCCAGCCGCCCTACAGGGTCCACCTACGAGCAGTACTTC.

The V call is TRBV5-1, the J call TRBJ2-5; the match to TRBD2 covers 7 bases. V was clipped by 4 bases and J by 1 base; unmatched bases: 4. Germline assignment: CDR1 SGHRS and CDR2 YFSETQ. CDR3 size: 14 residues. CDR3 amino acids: CASSPGRGQETQYF. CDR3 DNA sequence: TGCGCCAGCAGCCCAGGGAGGGGCCAAGAGACCCAGTACTTC.

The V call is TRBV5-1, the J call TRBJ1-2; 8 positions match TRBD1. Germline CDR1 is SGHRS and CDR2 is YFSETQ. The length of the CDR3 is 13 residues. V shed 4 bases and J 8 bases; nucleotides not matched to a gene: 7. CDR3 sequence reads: CASSPGQGRGYTF. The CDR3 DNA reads TGCGCCAGCAGCCCAGGACAGGGAAGGGGCTACACCTTC. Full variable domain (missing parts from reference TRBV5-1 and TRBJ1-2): KAGVTQTPRYLIKTRGQQVTLSCSPISGHRSVSWYQQTPGQGLQFLFEYFSETQRNKGNFPGRFSGRQFSNSRSEMNVSTLELGDSALYLCASSPGQGRGYTFGSGTRLTVV.

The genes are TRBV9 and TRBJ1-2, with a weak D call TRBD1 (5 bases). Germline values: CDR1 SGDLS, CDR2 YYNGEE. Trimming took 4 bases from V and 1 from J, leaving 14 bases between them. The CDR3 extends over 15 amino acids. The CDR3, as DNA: TGTGCCAGCAGCCCCCCGCAGGGAGGTAACTATGGCTACACCTTC. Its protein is CASSPPQGGNYGYTF. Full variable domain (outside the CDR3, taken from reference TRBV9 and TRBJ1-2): DSGVTQTPKHLITATGQRVTLRCSPRSGDLSVYWYQQSLDQGLQFLIQYYNGEERAKGNILERFSAQQFPDLHSELNLSSLELGDSALYFCASSPPQGGNYGYTFGSGTRLTVV.

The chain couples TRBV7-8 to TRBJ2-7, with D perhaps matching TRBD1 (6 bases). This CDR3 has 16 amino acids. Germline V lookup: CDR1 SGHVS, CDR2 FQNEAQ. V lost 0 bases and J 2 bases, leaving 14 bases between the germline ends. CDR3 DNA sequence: TGTGCCAGCAGCTTAGCAGTTTGGGGGCGGACCTACGAGCAGTACTTC. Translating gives CASSLAVWGRTYEQYF.

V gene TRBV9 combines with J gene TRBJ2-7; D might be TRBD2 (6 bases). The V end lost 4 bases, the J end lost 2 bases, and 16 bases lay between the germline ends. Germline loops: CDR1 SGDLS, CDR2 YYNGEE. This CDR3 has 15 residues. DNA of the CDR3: TGTGCCAGCAGCCCTTGGAGTAGCGGTACCTACGAGCAGTACTTC. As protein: CASSPWSSGTYEQYF.

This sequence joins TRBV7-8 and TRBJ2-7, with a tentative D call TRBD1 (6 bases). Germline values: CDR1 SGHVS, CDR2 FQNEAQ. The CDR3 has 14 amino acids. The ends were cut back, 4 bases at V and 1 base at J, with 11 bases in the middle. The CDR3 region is CASSSSDSSYEQYF. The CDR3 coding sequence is TGTGCCAGCAGCTCTTCGGACAGTTCCTACGAGCAGTACTTC.